What follows describes a single T cell receptor (beta chain). Its antigen is still unknown. This entry is derived from a study of blood T cells in healthy people across ages. General study results and limits: Older age coincided with a roughly linear decline in TCR beta diversity per million T cells. A strong correlation between TCR beta diversity and naive T cell percentage was seen.

The CDR3 spans 17 residues. The V and J ends lost 8 bases and 1 base, in that order; junction bases with no gene match: 7. Germline CDR1 is MDHEN and CDR2 is SYDVKM. Primers used in a second PCR of about 7 to 12 cycles were a sample-barcoded 5' primer and a J-beta primer mix. TCRdb reprocessed the 5' RACE reads with MiXCR, giving one entry per CDR3 protein. The sample lists about 680,000 distinct CDR3 sequences; 45% to 50% were seen once. Sequenced: blood. This chain joins TRBV28 and TRBJ2-6, with 11 bases aligning to TRBD1. The clonotype was recovered from a woman aged 55-70 years in good health. The CDR3: CASGTGGAPSGANVLTF. The CDR3 region has the DNA TGTGCCAGCGGGACAGGGGGAGCCCCTTCTGGGGCCAACGTCCTGACTTTC. Complete variable domain (other parts from reference TRBV28 and TRBJ2-6): DVKVTQSSRYLVKRTGEKVFLECVQDMDHENMFWYRQDPGLGLRLIYFSYDVKMKEKGDIPEGYSVSREKKERFSLILESASTNQTSMYLCASGTGGAPSGANVLTFGAGSRLTVL.